The 30 T cell receptor beta chains reported below all come from one sample, sequenced in a study of blood T cell repertoires in COVID-19. The protocol was immunoSEQ multiplex PCR, while the TCRdb copy is restricted to in-frame clones and leaves out a portion. Here the sample spans over 85,000 clones, roughly 90% being singletons. What was sequenced was peripheral blood. Receptors were obtained from a human donor with COVID-19, enrolled during active disease. The donor label of this sample is uncertain.

This chain joins TRBV6-5 and TRBJ2-7, with 8 bases identical to TRBD2. This CDR3 is 15 amino acids long. CDR1 and CDR2 from the germline V gene are MNHEY and SVGAGI. Trimming cost V 6 bases and J 2 bases; bases outside gene matches: 9. The CDR3 nucleotides read TGTGCCAGCAGCCTACCCGGGAGGGCGACCTACGAGCAGTACTTC. Translation: CASSLPGRATYEQYF.

This clone was seen a single time. This chain joins TRBV27 and TRBJ1-1; 8 positions agree with TRBD1. From germline, CDR1 is MNHEY and CDR2 SMNVEV (reference sequence). This CDR3 has 14 amino acids. With V trimmed by 5 bases and J by 4 bases, 6 bases remained unmatched. CDR3 loop: CASSRTGYTTEAFF. The DNA of the CDR3 is TGTGCCAGCAGTCGGACAGGGTATACCACTGAAGCTTTCTTT.

This clone was counted between two and nine times. This rearrangement joins TRBV27 to TRBJ1-4; possibly TRBD1 for D (6 bases). V lost 6 bases to trimming and J lost 8 bases, with 16 bases between them. The CDR3 spans 14 residues. The germline V gene encodes CDR1 MNHEY and CDR2 SMNVEV (reference sequence). The CDR3 DNA reads TGTGCCAGCAGACTTACCTCCGGGACAGAAAAACTGTTTTTT. Its protein is CASRLTSGTEKLFF.

A single count supports this clone. The V call is TRBV3-1 (or the pseudogene TRBV3-2), the J call TRBJ2-4; 9 bases align to TRBD1. V shed 5 bases and J 7 bases; nucleotides not matched to a gene: 6. Germline V gives CDR1 LGHDT, CDR2 YNNKEL (reference sequence). This CDR3 has 14 residues. The CDR3 DNA reads TGTGCCAGCAGCGCACAGGGGGCGGGGAACATTCAGTACTTC. Amino acids: CASSAQGAGNIQYF.

This sequence joins TRBV29-1 and TRBJ1-4; weak D call: TRBD1 (5 bases). Germline V gene data show CDR1 as SQVTM and CDR2 as ANQGSEA. Trimming left V 7 bases short and J 7 bases short, with 16 bases between. The CDR3 length is 13 residues. CDR3 sequence: CSATSVGGEKLFF. Written as DNA, the CDR3 is TGCAGCGCCACTTCTGTGGGGGGTGAAAAACTGTTTTTT.

The rearrangement joins TRBV12-5 to TRBJ2-5; D is perhaps TRBD2 (5 bases). The CDR3 spans 13 residues. The V end lost 1 base, the J end lost 4 bases, and 7 bases lay between the germline ends. Germline loops: CDR1 LGHNT, CDR2 FRNRAP. The CDR3 loop is CASGLGGGETQYF. The CDR3, as DNA: TGTGCTAGTGGTTTGGGTGGAGGAGAGACCCAGTACTTC.

The chain combines TRBV28 with TRBJ2-1, with D maybe TRBD1 (6 bases). Per the germline V gene, CDR1 is MDHEN and CDR2 is SYDVKM. The V and J ends lost 10 bases and 8 bases respectively, with 21 bases between them. The CDR3 covers 14 residues. CDR3 sequence (DNA): TGTGCCATCCAACGGCAGGGGCCCTTTGATGAGCAGTTCTTC. It translates to CAIQRQGPFDEQFF.

This clone was counted a single time. This sequence joins TRBV5-1 and TRBJ1-1; D may be TRBD1 (5 bases). The CDR3 runs 13 residues. Germline V CDR1 and CDR2: SGHRS, YFSETQ. Trimming removed 4 bases at V and 1 base at J, with 8 bases between. CDR3 loop: CASSPTGNTEAFF. The CDR3 DNA reads as TGCGCCAGCAGCCCCACAGGGAACACTGAAGCTTTCTTT.

The J gene is TRBJ1-5, the V gene TRBV5-1; the D gene is possibly TRBD1 (6 bases). The CDR3 extends over 15 amino acids. Trimming removed 1 base from V and 0 bases from J, with 8 bases in between. Germline V gene sequence: CDR1 SGHRS, CDR2 YFSETQ. The CDR3 DNA sequence: TGCGCCAGCAGCTTGCAAGGGGGTAGCAATCAGCCCCAGCATTTT. Amino acid sequence: CASSLQGGSNQPQHF. Filled out from reference TRBV5-1 and TRBJ1-5, the complete variable domain reads KAGVTQTPRYLIKTRGQQVTLSCSPISGHRSVSWYQQTPGQGLQFLFEYFSETQRNKGNFPGRFSGRQFSNSRSEMNVSTLELGDSALYLCASSLQGGSNQPQHFGDGTRLSIL.

The chain employs TRBV5-1 and TRBJ2-1, with a tentative D call TRBD2 (6 bases). V was cut by 0 bases and J by 0 bases, with 10 bases left in between. Germline assignment: CDR1 SGHRS and CDR2 YFSETQ. This CDR3 comprises 16 residues. The CDR3 loop is CASSLGTGASYNEQFF. The CDR3 DNA sequence: TGCGCCAGCAGCTTGGGTACGGGAGCCTCCTACAATGAGCAGTTCTTC.

This clone has only one observation. The rearrangement joins TRBV29-1 to TRBJ2-7; 7 bases fit TRBD1. V was clipped by 6 bases and J by 1 base; unmatched bases: 6. There are 13 residues in the CDR3. Germline assignment: CDR1 SQVTM and CDR2 ANQGSEA. This CDR3 is CSVIRDRSYEQYF. The CDR3 DNA follows: TGCAGCGTGATTAGGGACAGATCCTACGAGCAGTACTTC.

The chain has TRBV14 and TRBJ1-2; no firm D call. The CDR3 contains 15 residues. Trimming removed 6 bases from V and 4 bases from J, with 18 bases in between. Germline CDR1 is SGHDN and CDR2 is FVKESK. CDR3 protein: CASSPTISAFYGYTF. The CDR3 DNA is TGTGCCAGCAGTCCAACTATATCTGCCTTCTATGGCTACACCTTC.

The chain couples TRBV5-5 to TRBJ2-1; perhaps TRBD1 as D (6 bases). Germline loops: CDR1 SGHKS, CDR2 YYEKEE (reference sequence). V lost 5 bases and J lost 4, with 16 bases in between. This CDR3 comprises 15 residues. The CDR3 nucleotides read TGTGCCAGCAGTACCCGAGGGGGAGTTTACAATGAGCAGTTCTTC. This sequence encodes CASSTRGGVYNEQFF.

The rearrangement joins TRBV5-5 to TRBJ1-1, with D unclear. The ends were cut back, 4 bases at V and 6 bases at J, with 13 bases in the middle. CDR1 and CDR2 from the germline V gene are SGHKS and YYEKEE (reference sequence). The CDR3 has 13 amino acids. CDR3 sequence reads: CASSARVNAEAFF. The CDR3 DNA is TGTGCCAGCAGCGCTCGGGTTAACGCTGAAGCTTTCTTT.

The gene calls are TRBV2 and TRBJ1-2; TRBD1 might be the D (6 bases). The CDR3 contains 17 residues. V was pared by 6 bases and J by 6 bases, with 26 bases between. Germline assignment: CDR1 SNHLY and CDR2 FYNNEI. CDR3 loop: CASRTPVRDEGDNGYTF. The DNA for the CDR3 is TGTGCCAGCAGAACACCTGTCCGGGATGAAGGGGACAATGGCTACACCTTC.

This chain joins TRBV5-5 and TRBJ1-5, with D possibly matching TRBD1 (5 bases). Between the trimmed V and J ends, which lost 4 bases and 2 bases, there was a span of 7 bases. The germline gives CDR1 SGHKS, CDR2 YYEKEE (reference sequence). The CDR3 loop spans 13 amino acids. CDR3 bases: TGTGCCAGCAGCGGGGGGGGCAATCAGCCCCAGCATTTT. Translation: CASSGGGNQPQHF.

This chain links TRBV10-3 with TRBJ1-2, with D tentatively TRBD1 (6 bases). V was shortened by 2 bases and J by 7 bases, with 14 bases between the two germline ends. From germline, CDR1 is ENHRY and CDR2 SYGVKD. This CDR3 is built from 14 residues. CDR3 nucleotide sequence: TGTGCCATCAGTGAGAGGTCAGGGGATGGTGGCTACACCTTC. Amino acids: CAISERSGDGGYTF.

The chain couples TRBV5-1 to TRBJ1-6; D call uncertain. The V gene's germline CDR1 is SGHRS and CDR2 YFSETQ. V was trimmed by 0 bases and J by 9 bases, leaving 10 bases between them. CDR3 length: 14 residues. The CDR3, as DNA: TGCGCCAGCAGCTTGGAGGCACGGAGTTCACCCCTCCACTTT. Translated, it gives CASSLEARSSPLHF.

The V and J genes are TRBV14 and TRBJ1-4; TRBD1 matches 7 bases. Germline loops: CDR1 SGHDN, CDR2 FVKESK. The CDR3 runs 15 residues. The V gene end was trimmed by 5 bases and the J gene end by 8 bases; junction bases not matched to a gene: 11. This chain's CDR3 is CASSADRDIGEKLFF. The CDR3 DNA reads as TGTGCCAGCAGCGCCGACAGGGACATTGGGGAAAAACTGTTTTTT.

V is TRBV3-1 (or the pseudogene TRBV3-2) and J is TRBJ1-6; D may be TRBD1 (5 bases). V lost 0 bases and J 0 bases, leaving 15 bases between the germline ends. Germline V gene lookup returns CDR1 LGHDT and CDR2 YNNKEL (reference sequence). This CDR3 has 19 residues. The CDR3 sequence is CASSQDFWGEGSYNSPLHF. CDR3 coding DNA: TGTGCCAGCAGCCAAGATTTTTGGGGGGAAGGCTCCTATAATTCACCCCTCCACTTT.

The gene calls are TRBV7-9 and TRBJ2-1; TRBD1 matches at 11 bases. The germline V gene encodes CDR1 SEHNR and CDR2 FQNEAQ (reference sequence). The V and J ends lost 5 bases and 9 bases, in that order; junction bases with no gene match: 6. The CDR3 is 14 amino acids. CDR3 sequence: CASSLRDRGTEQFF. CDR3 coding DNA: TGTGCCAGCAGCCTCCGGGACAGGGGGACTGAGCAGTTCTTC.

V and J are TRBV24-1 and TRBJ1-2, with TRBD1 as a possible D gene (6 bases). The CDR3 has 14 residues. Germline loops: CDR1 KGHDR, CDR2 SFDVKD. V lost 4 bases and J 8 bases, leaving 16 bases between the germline ends. The CDR3 coding sequence is TGTGCCACCAGTGACGGACAGTCCTCCGCCGGCTACACCTTC. Translating gives CATSDGQSSAGYTF.

This sequence joins TRBV4-2 and TRBJ2-1; D may be TRBD2 (7 bases). Germline lookup yields CDR1 LGHNA and CDR2 YNFKEQ. The CDR3 length is 16 residues. V was trimmed by 6 bases and J by 1 base, leaving 16 bases between them. The CDR3 nucleotides are TGTGCCAGCAGACACATGGGGGGGGCGTCCTACAATGAGCAGTTCTTC. It translates to CASRHMGGASYNEQFF.

The chain recombines TRBV28 with TRBJ1-1, with D uncertain. Germline CDR1 and CDR2: MDHEN and SYDVKM. V was pared by 4 bases and J by 6 bases, with 18 bases between. This CDR3 has 15 residues. The CDR3 DNA reads as TGTGCCAGCAGTTGGGGAGCGGGTGTTGACGCTGAAGCTTTCTTT. Translation: CASSWGAGVDAEAFF.

The J gene is TRBJ1-2, the V gene TRBV10-3, with TRBD1 matching over 9 bases. The V segment lost 3 bases and the J segment 2 bases; nucleotides outside the gene matches: 1. The germline CDR1 and CDR2 sequences are ENHRY and SYGVKD. This CDR3 comprises 14 residues. The CDR3 nucleotides read TGTGCCATCAGTGACGGACAGGGGAACTATGGCTACACCTTC. It codes for CAISDGQGNYGYTF.

The chain is built from TRBV7-3 and TRBJ1-2, with a weak D call TRBD1 (5 bases). The V end lost 1 base, the J end lost 3 bases, and 12 bases lay between the germline ends. The CDR3 has 15 amino acids. The V gene's germline CDR1 is SGHTA and CDR2 FQGTGA. In DNA form, the CDR3 reads TGTGCCAGCAGCTTAATGGGGGGGTTTGACTATGGCTACACCTTC. This sequence encodes CASSLMGGFDYGYTF.

In nucleotides, the CDR3 is TGTGCCAGCAGCCGCGGGGGGGACGAAAAACTGTTTTTT. This sequence encodes CASSRGGDEKLFF. V and J are TRBV7-8 and TRBJ1-4; the D gene is possibly TRBD1 (5 bases). Germline loops: CDR1 SGHVS, CDR2 FQNEAQ. The CDR3 extends over 13 amino acids. V was clipped by 5 bases and J by 8 bases, with 12 bases between them.

CDR3 in amino acids: CASSSSFSSGNTIYF. The CDR3 DNA is TGTGCCAGCAGTTCCTCATTTAGCTCTGGAAACACCATATATTTT. The chain joins TRBV6-5 to TRBJ1-3; D is ambiguous. In germline, CDR1 is MNHEY, CDR2 SVGAGI. Trimming shortened V by 4 bases and J by 0 bases, and 10 bases separated the two germline ends. This CDR3 is 15 amino acids long.

The chain combines TRBV11-3 with TRBJ1-3, with D unclear. The ends were cut back, 1 base at V and 9 bases at J, with 13 bases in the middle. The CDR3 totals 14 residues. Germline CDR1 is SGHNT and CDR2 is YENEEA. The CDR3 protein is CASSLVAAAGTIYF. Here the CDR3 DNA reads TGTGCCAGCAGCTTAGTAGCAGCGGCCGGCACCATATATTTT. Based on the CDR3 plus reference TRBV11-3 and TRBJ1-3, the full variable domain is EAGVVQSPRYKIIEKKQPVAFWCNPISGHNTLYWYLQNLGQGPELLIRYENEEAVDDSQLPKDRFSAERLKGVDSTLKIQPAELGDSAVYLCASSLVAAAGTIYFGEGSWLTVV.

This clone occurred once. The rearrangement uses TRBV6-1 and TRBJ1-5, with 10 positions matching TRBD1. This CDR3 spans 17 amino acids. Germline assignment: CDR1 MNHNS and CDR2 SASEGT. Trimming at V came to 1 base and at J to 0 bases, leaving 3 bases not matched to a gene. The CDR3 sequence is CASSEGTGGYSNQPQHF. CDR3 coding DNA: TGTGCCAGCAGTGAAGGGACAGGGGGATATAGCAATCAGCCCCAGCATTTT.